The clone carrying this T cell receptor (beta chain) was seen just once. Patients in Seattle were enrolled during active infection, then followed longitudinally. The data were produced by immunoSEQ multiplex PCR, yet TCRdb's version contains in-frame clones alone and is incomplete. The table records 400,000 to 450,000 clones, 70% to 90% of them present only once. This specimen belongs to a study of blood T cell repertoires in COVID-19. Study background: Material from acute and convalescent COVID-19 was sourced from the United States, Italy and Spain. T cells, B-cell-depleted T cells, or PBMCs supplied cDNA or gDNA.

This TCR was sampled from a woman between 50 and 59 years old with COVID-19, enrolled during active disease. Sequenced: peripheral blood.

The DNA for the CDR3 is TGTGCCAGTAGTATCTCATCAGCGGGGGCCGTGCAAGATACGCAGTATTTT. Its translation: CASSISSAGAVQDTQYF. V usage is TRBV19 and J usage is TRBJ2-3, with TRBD2 matching over 8 bases. The V gene end was trimmed by 3 bases and the J gene end by 5 bases; junction bases not matched to a gene: 13. The germline V gene has CDR1 LNHDA and CDR2 SQIVND (reference sequence). The CDR3 length is 17 residues. The full variable domain, rest sourced from reference TRBV19 and TRBJ2-3, is DGGITQSPKYLFRKEGQNVTLSCEQNLNHDAMYWYRQDPGQGLRLIYYSQIVNDFQKGDIAEGYSVSREKKESFPLTVTSAQKNPTAFYLCASSISSAGAVQDTQYFGPGTRLTVL.